This TCR beta chain was documented in a study of T cell changes during pregnancy in multiple sclerosis. Profiled with immunoSEQ multiplex PCR; TCRdb holds only in-frame clones, not every one. The sample gives 70,000 to 100,000 clones, roughly 95% of which show up once; 1.3% to 1.5% is in the top ten. Germline-derived CDR1 and CDR2 are LNHDA and SQIVND (reference sequence). Trimming stripped 7 bases from V and 0 bases from J, with 16 bases between. The CDR3 is made up of 17 amino acids. This clonotype originated in a female donor in good health, enrolled as a control in a pregnancy study. The material sequenced was peripheral blood, taken in the third trimester of pregnancy. V is TRBV19 and J is TRBJ2-6, with D maybe TRBD1 (8 bases). The CDR3 DNA follows: TGTGCCAGTAAAAACAGGGGGGGCTACTCTGGGGCCAACGTCCTGACTTTC. Translation: CASKNRGGYSGANVLTF. Filled out from reference TRBV19 and TRBJ2-6, the complete variable domain reads DGGITQSPKYLFRKEGQNVTLSCEQNLNHDAMYWYRQDPGQGLRLIYYSQIVNDFQKGDIAEGYSVSREKKESFPLTVTSAQKNPTAFYLCASKNRGGYSGANVLTFGAGSRLTVL.